The next 16 T cell receptor beta chains were all read from a single sample in a study of shared clonotypes between healthy human individuals. Libraries were prepared by immunoSEQ multiplex PCR; TCRdb keeps only in-frame clonotypes and omits some of them. The sample consists of 660,000 or so clones, 95% to 96% of them appearing once. Naive CD8 cells lacked CD45RO, underwent positive selection for CCR7 and left out terminally differentiated effector memory CD45RA+ cells. Sample: naive CD8+ T cells sorted from blood. Source of these receptors: a woman in her 30s in good health.

This clone was recorded a few times. This chain links TRBV7-6 with TRBJ1-5; D gene ambiguous. Germline CDR1 SGHVS, CDR2 FNYEAQ. V lost 2 bases and J lost 4, with 6 bases in between. CDR3 length equals 13 residues. This CDR3 is CASSLSQNQPQHF. Here the CDR3 DNA reads TGTGCCAGCAGCTTATCACAGAATCAGCCCCAGCATTTT.

This clone was found a few times. The chain uses TRBV28 and TRBJ1-5; tentatively, D is TRBD1 (6 bases). Germline CDR1 and CDR2: MDHEN and SYDVKM. V lost 7 bases to trimming and J lost 0 bases, with 10 bases between them. The CDR3 has 14 residues. In nucleotides, the CDR3 is TGTGCCAGCATCACGGACAGTAGCAATCAGCCCCAGCATTTT. Translating it yields CASITDSSNQPQHF. Full variable domain (outside the CDR3, taken from reference TRBV28 and TRBJ1-5): DVKVTQSSRYLVKRTGEKVFLECVQDMDHENMFWYRQDPGLGLRLIYFSYDVKMKEKGDIPEGYSVSREKKERFSLILESASTNQTSMYLCASITDSSNQPQHFGDGTRLSIL.

DNA of the CDR3: TGTGCCAGCAGTGACCTCAGGTCTTCGCCCTACAATGAGCAGTTCTTC. Translating it yields CASSDLRSSPYNEQFF. V and J are TRBV2 and TRBJ2-1; D ambiguous. This CDR3 region has 16 residues. Between the trimmed V and J ends, which lost 3 bases and 2 bases, there was a span of 14 bases. The germline gives CDR1 SNHLY, CDR2 FYNNEI.

This clone was picked up one time. The genes are TRBV4-1 and TRBJ1-1; D remains ambiguous. Trimming took 7 bases from V and 8 from J, leaving 17 bases between them. Looked up from germline, CDR1 is MGHRA and CDR2 is YSYEKL. This CDR3 has 13 residues. The CDR3 DNA reads as TGCGCCAGCACCCGAGGAATGAAACAAGAAGCTTTCTTT. Translating it yields CASTRGMKQEAFF.

The chain uses TRBV27 and TRBJ2-3; D not resolved. The V and J ends lost 1 base and 0 bases respectively, with 8 bases between them. CDR1 MNHEY and CDR2 SMNVEV come from the germline V gene (reference sequence). The CDR3 spans 15 residues. The CDR3 DNA reads as TGTGCCAGCAGTTTATGGGCGGACAGCACAGATACGCAGTATTTT. It codes for CASSLWADSTDTQYF.

J is TRBJ2-7 and V is TRBV5-1; 9 bases are a match to TRBD1. This CDR3 comprises 15 residues. Germline V gene data show CDR1 as SGHRS and CDR2 as YFSETQ. The trim removed 0 bases at V and 6 bases at J, leaving 7 bases unmatched. The CDR3 DNA reads as TGCGCCAGCAGCTTGGGAGGGACAGGGATAGTCGAGCAGTACTTC. Its translation: CASSLGGTGIVEQYF.

The chain is built from TRBV19 and TRBJ2-7; 9 nucleotides agree with TRBD1. CDR1 LNHDA and CDR2 SQIVND come from the germline V gene (reference sequence). The junction had 0 bases not matched to a gene; V was cut back by 6 bases and J by 0 bases. The length of the CDR3 is 13 residues. DNA of the CDR3: TGTGCCAGTAGACAGGGGGCCTCCTACGAGCAGTACTTC. It codes for CASRQGASYEQYF.

This chain uses TRBV6-5 with TRBJ2-7; D is ambiguous. Germline CDR1 reads MNHEY; CDR2 reads SVGAGI. The V and J ends lost 2 bases and 1 base respectively, with 6 bases between them. The CDR3 covers 13 residues. The CDR3 nucleotides are TGTGCCAGCAGTTACACCCGGTCCTACGAGCAGTACTTC. It translates to CASSYTRSYEQYF.

The rearrangement links TRBV13 to TRBJ1-1, with D unclear. This CDR3 is 14 amino acids long. Between the trimmed V and J ends, which lost 3 bases and 2 bases, there was a span of 10 bases. CDR1 PRHDT and CDR2 FYEKMQ come from the germline V gene (reference sequence). Written as DNA, the CDR3 is TGTGCCAGCAGCTTGTGGGGTTCTAACACTGAAGCTTTCTTT. Residues: CASSLWGSNTEAFF.

This rearrangement joins TRBV7-6 to TRBJ2-7; no reliable D call. The CDR3 totals 14 residues. V dropped 2 bases and J dropped 0 bases, with 8 bases sitting between them. Germline CDR1 and CDR2: SGHVS and FNYEAQ. Written as DNA, the CDR3 is TGTGCCAGCAGCTTACTCGTGTCCTCCTACGAGCAGTACTTC. Translated, it gives CASSLLVSSYEQYF. The full variable domain, completed using reference TRBV7-6 and TRBJ2-7, is GAGVSQSPRYKVTKRGQDVALRCDPISGHVSLYWYRQALGQGPEFLTYFNYEAQQDKSGLPNDRFSAERPEGSISTLTIQRTEQRDSAMYRCASSLLVSSYEQYFGPGTRLTVT.

This CDR3 reads CASSYVGGGGETQYF. The CDR3 bases are TGTGCCAGCAGTTATGTCGGTGGCGGGGGGGAGACCCAGTACTTC. The chain combines TRBV6-5 with TRBJ2-5; 8 bases map to TRBD2. There are 15 residues in the CDR3. J gave up 5 bases and V 3 bases, and 8 bases lay outside the gene matches. Germline V gives CDR1 MNHEY, CDR2 SVGAGI.

The chain links TRBV11-2 to TRBJ2-7; D could derive from TRBD1 or TRBD2 (5 bases each). The CDR3 loop spans 15 amino acids. The germline CDR1 and CDR2 sequences are SGHAT and FQNNGV. The germline V and J ends were trimmed by 4 bases and 2 bases, with 15 bases remaining between them. The CDR3 DNA reads as TGTGCCAGCAGCTGGGGCGGGCGATCCCCCTACGAGCAGTACTTC. Protein product: CASSWGGRSPYEQYF.

The V gene is TRBV29-1, the J gene TRBJ2-3; no definite D call. Germline-derived CDR1 and CDR2 are SQVTM and ANQGSEA. The CDR3 sequence is 11 residues long. With 6 bases removed from V and 6 bases from J, the gap between germline ends came to 10 bases. The CDR3 here is CSVPMGDTQYF. CDR3 DNA sequence: TGCAGCGTCCCAATGGGTGATACGCAGTATTTT.

The rearrangement uses TRBV19 and TRBJ1-6, with TRBD1 matching 7 bases. Germline CDR1 is LNHDA and CDR2 is SQIVND (reference sequence). The CDR3 runs 13 residues. The V segment lost 10 bases and the J segment 7 bases; nucleotides outside the gene matches: 7. The CDR3 reads CATHRGGNSPLHF. In DNA form, the CDR3 reads TGTGCCACTCACAGGGGTGGGAATTCACCCCTCCACTTT.

This CDR3 reads CASSIDQEAEAFF. The CDR3 DNA reads as TGTGCCAGTAGTATAGATCAGGAGGCTGAAGCTTTCTTT. This chain links TRBV19 with TRBJ1-1; D gene ambiguous. Germline CDR1 and CDR2: LNHDA and SQIVND (reference sequence). Trimming cost V 0 bases and J 6 bases, with 8 bases left between them. There are 13 residues in the CDR3.

This clone has only one observation. The CDR3: CASSSRDRGLNTEAFF. The CDR3 coding sequence is TGTGCCAGCAGCTCCCGGGACAGGGGCCTGAACACTGAAGCTTTCTTT. The J gene is TRBJ1-1, the V gene TRBV13; 10 bases are a match to TRBD1. Per the germline V gene, CDR1 is PRHDT and CDR2 is FYEKMQ (reference sequence). This CDR3 contains 16 residues. Trimming took 4 bases from V and 0 from J; bases not matched to a gene: 5.